The rows below give T cell receptor beta chains drawn from one sample of a study of blood T cell repertoires in COVID-19. Clones were read by immunoSEQ multiplex PCR, and TCRdb kept only the in-frame ones, dropping some. The sample consists of just under 350,000 clones, around nine tenths of them appearing once. Sequencing was done on a sample of peripheral blood. The receptors come from a woman in her sixties or seventies with COVID-19, enrolled during active disease. Each CDR3 is given with its conserved first and last residue. D genes are given only for firm matches. Size tells how often a clone was seen (once, few, many) or the class of an expanded clone, and some rows leave it out.

cdr3_length clone_size d_call j_call v_call cdr3_nt cdr3_aa
16 - TRBD1 TRBJ1-5 TRBV28 TGTGCCAGCAGTCCGGGGGACAGGGGAGGCAATCAGCCCCAGCATTTT CASSPGDRGGNQPQHF
16 - - TRBJ1-2 TRBV30 TGTGCCTGGAGTGAATGGTGGGAGGGAACTAACTATGGCTACACCTTC CAWSEWWEGTNYGYTF
13 - - TRBJ1-5 TRBV7-2 TGTGCCAGCAGCTATGAACCCGGGCAGCCCCAGCATTTT CASSYEPGQPQHF
15 - - TRBJ1-1 TRBV11-2 TGTGCCAGCAGCTTATTACAGGGCGGATGGCCTGAAGCTTTCTTT CASSLLQGGWPEAFF
17 once TRBD1 TRBJ2-2 TRBV5-1 TGCGCCAGCAGCCCTATATCCGGGACAGGGGGAGCCGGGGAGCTGTTTTTT CASSPISGTGGAGELFF
16 - - TRBJ1-1 TRBV9 TGTGCCAGCAGCGTAGACGGTTCGGGGAGTGACACTGAAGCTTTCTTT CASSVDGSGSDTEAFF
13 once - TRBJ1-1 TRBV6-1 TGTGCCAGCAGTGAAGGCGGGGAGGCTGAAGCTTTCTTT CASSEGGEAEAFF
13 once - TRBJ1-1 TRBV5-4 TGTGCCAGCAGAACCAGACAGAACACTGAAGCTTTCTTT CASRTRQNTEAFF
11 few - TRBJ2-7 TRBV30 TGTGCCTGGGACAGGACCTACGAGCAGTACTTC CAWDRTYEQYF
14 - - TRBJ1-4 TRBV6-4 TGTGCCAGCAGCCAGGCGCTCGGCGATGAAAAACTGTTTTTT CASSQALGDEKLFF
17 once - TRBJ1-5 TRBV19 TGTGCCAGTAGTACAGGGCGCAGGGAATATAGCAATCAGCCCCAGCATTTT CASSTGRREYSNQPQHF
17 few - TRBJ1-3 TRBV5-6 TGTGCCAGCAGCTTGCGGACAAGCCTACTCTCTGGAAACACCATATATTTT CASSLRTSLLSGNTIYF
12 - - TRBJ2-1 TRBV7-9 TGTGCCAGCAGCACCACAGGGAATGAGCAGTTCTTC CASSTTGNEQFF
13 - - TRBJ1-1 TRBV5-8 TGTGCCAGCAGCCGAATCAGGGGAACTGAAGCTTTCTTT CASSRIRGTEAFF
14 - - TRBJ2-3 TRBV30 TGTGCCTGGAGTCTAGCCGGGGTCAGAGATACGCAGTATTTT CAWSLAGVRDTQYF
15 - TRBD2 TRBJ2-3 TRBV11-2 TGTGCCAGCAGCTTAACGCGGGGGTTATCGGATACGCAGTATTTT CASSLTRGLSDTQYF
13 - - TRBJ1-2 TRBV21-1 TGTGCCAGTCTATTAAACAGGGACGATGGCTACACCTTC CASLLNRDDGYTF
14 - TRBD2 TRBJ2-3 TRBV5-8 TGTGCCAGCAGGCGACTAGCCGGCACAGATACGCAGTATTTT CASRRLAGTDTQYF
12 - - TRBJ1-1 TRBV2 TGTGCCAGCAACGGAGAGGACACTGAAGCTTTCTTT CASNGEDTEAFF
16 - TRBD2 TRBJ2-5 TRBV4-1 TGCGCCAGCAGCCAGACTAGCGGGGGGCCCCAAGAGACCCAGTACTTC CASSQTSGGPQETQYF
16 - - TRBJ2-1 TRBV3-1/TRBV3-2 TGTGCCAGCAGCTCCCAGAGGAGGGTAGGAGCAAATGAGCAGTTCTTC CASSSQRRVGANEQFF
13 - - TRBJ1-3 TRBV6-5 TGTGCCAGCAGTTACGACAGGGGAAACACCATATATTTT CASSYDRGNTIYF
15 once TRBD2 TRBJ2-1 TRBV28 TGTGCCAGCCTATCTGGCGGGGGGGGGCTCGCTGAGCAGTTCTTC CASLSGGGGLAEQFF
15 - TRBD1 TRBJ1-4 TRBV10-2 TGCGCCAGCAGTGATACAGGGGTCACTAATGAAAAACTGTTTTTT CASSDTGVTNEKLFF
13 few - TRBJ2-7 TRBV6-5 TGTGCCAGCAGTTGGCGCAGGGGCTACGAGCAGTACTTC CASSWRRGYEQYF
13 few TRBD1 TRBJ1-2 TRBV12-3/TRBV12-4 TGTGCCAGCACCCCCCGGGACAGCCATGGCTACACCTTC CASTPRDSHGYTF
13 - - TRBJ2-7 TRBV30 TGTGCCTGGAGTTGGGCAGGGCGCTACGAGCAGTACTTC CAWSWAGRYEQYF
13 once - TRBJ2-2 TRBV9 TGTGCCAGCAGCGTAGTGGCGGGCGGGGAGCTGTTTTTT CASSVVAGGELFF
13 once - TRBJ2-5 TRBV6-5 TGTGCCAGCAATAAGTGGCAGGAAGAGACCCAGTACTTC CASNKWQEETQYF
16 - TRBD1 TRBJ1-1 TRBV19 TGTGCCAGTAGTCTTGGGACAGGGGGCGCGGTCACTGAAGCTTTCTTT CASSLGTGGAVTEAFF
13 - - TRBJ1-4 TRBV30 TGTGCCTGGAACAGGGAAGCGAATGAAAAACTGTTTTTT CAWNREANEKLFF
15 - TRBD2 TRBJ2-4 TRBV27 TGTGCCAGCAGCGGACTAGGGGTCGCCAAAAACATTCAGTACTTC CASSGLGVAKNIQYF
15 - TRBD2 TRBJ2-3 TRBV14 TGTGCCAGCAGCCAAGCTAGCGGGGGGACAGATACGCAGTATTTT CASSQASGGTDTQYF
18 - TRBD2 TRBJ2-1 TRBV5-1 TGCGCCAGCAGCTTGGATCCAGCGGGGGCCAGCTCCTACAATGAGCAGTTCTTC CASSLDPAGASSYNEQFF
18 - - TRBJ1-6 TRBV7-2 TGTGCCAGCAGCATTAGGGGCTCCCCAATCTCCTATAATTCACCCCTCCACTTT CASSIRGSPISYNSPLHF
18 - - TRBJ2-1 TRBV19 TGTGCCAGTAGTATAGGAGGGTCGAAATGGAGTTCCTACAATGAGCAGTTCTTC CASSIGGSKWSSYNEQFF
15 - - TRBJ1-5 TRBV4-1 TGCGCCAGCAGCCAAGATCCTGGGGGCGACCAGCCCCAGCATTTT CASSQDPGGDQPQHF
15 - TRBD2 TRBJ2-5 TRBV3-1/TRBV3-2 TGTGCCAGCAGCCAGGGACTAGTCGGCCAAGAGACCCAGTACTTC CASSQGLVGQETQYF
14 once - TRBJ2-1 TRBV27 TGTGCCAGCAGTTACGGTCCCTCCTACAATGAGCAGTTCTTC CASSYGPSYNEQFF
15 - TRBD1 TRBJ2-1 TRBV7-6 TGTGCCAGCAGCTCGGACAGGCCGGGCAACAATGAGCAGTTCTTC CASSSDRPGNNEQFF
16 few TRBD1 TRBJ1-2 TRBV18 TGTGCCAGCTCACGAGACTGGACAGGCCTGAACTATGGCTACACCTTC CASSRDWTGLNYGYTF
17 - - TRBJ2-1 TRBV21-1 TGTGCCAGCAGCAAGGTTTGGGAAAGGACAGGGGCTAATGAGCAGTTCTTC CASSKVWERTGANEQFF
14 - - TRBJ1-6 TRBV7-2 TGTGCCAGCAGCTCCCTGACCTGGGCTTCACCCCTCCACTTT CASSSLTWASPLHF
15 - TRBD1 TRBJ2-2 TRBV6-5 TGTGCCAGCAGTTCAGGACAGGGGTACACCGGGGAGCTGTTTTTT CASSSGQGYTGELFF
15 - TRBD1 TRBJ1-4 TRBV27 TGTGCCAGCAGTCAAACCGGGACAGGGTACGGAAAACTGTTTTTT CASSQTGTGYGKLFF
13 once TRBD1 TRBJ1-2 TRBV5-6 TGTGCCAGCAGAGGGACAGGGCTAGATGGCTACACCTTC CASRGTGLDGYTF
17 once - TRBJ1-1 TRBV21-1 TGTGCCAGCAGCAAAGGAGGGGGCAAGGATAATAGCACTGAAGCTTTCTTT CASSKGGGKDNSTEAFF
19 - TRBD1 TRBJ2-4 TRBV5-1 TGCGCCAGCAGCCTTGTCCCGGGACAGGGACCGGGGGCCAAAAACATTCAGTACTTC CASSLVPGQGPGAKNIQYF
11 - - TRBJ2-1 TRBV24-1 TGTGCCACCCGAGTTGGACAGGAGCAGTTCTTC CATRVGQEQFF
18 - TRBD1 TRBJ2-7 TRBV7-3 TGTGCCAGCAGCTTAGGACCGGGACAGGGGGCCCTACCAGGCGAGCAGTACTTC CASSLGPGQGALPGEQYF
13 - TRBD1 TRBJ2-7 TRBV18 TGTGCCAGCTCACCTACAGGGGTCAACGAGCAGTACTTC CASSPTGVNEQYF
17 - - TRBJ2-5 TRBV13 TGTGCCAGCAGCCCTTATGGGGAAAGGGGATCGGTTGAGACCCAGTACTTC CASSPYGERGSVETQYF
13 - - TRBJ1-1 TRBV6-5 TGTGCCAGCAGTACAGGGTTACGGACTGAAGCTTTCTTT CASSTGLRTEAFF
13 - - TRBJ1-1 TRBV4-3 TGCGCCAGCAGCCTGTCATTGAACACTGAAGCTTTCTTT CASSLSLNTEAFF
15 - TRBD1 TRBJ1-6 TRBV2 TGTGCCAGCAGCGATTCTACAGGGGGCAGTTCACCCCTCCACTTT CASSDSTGGSSPLHF
16 - - TRBJ2-3 TRBV6-5 TGTGCCAGCAGTTACAATTCCGGGGGTTGGGCAGATACGCAGTATTTT CASSYNSGGWADTQYF
11 - - TRBJ2-4 TRBV27 TGTGCCAGCACCAGGGGTGACATTCAGTACTTC CASTRGDIQYF
14 once - TRBJ1-2 TRBV7-2 TGTGCCAGCAGCTTATATGTCACACAGAATGGCTACACCTTC CASSLYVTQNGYTF
15 - TRBD1 TRBJ1-2 TRBV13 TGTGCCAGCAGCTCGCCGACAGGGATGAACTATGGCTACACCTTC CASSSPTGMNYGYTF
14 - TRBD2 TRBJ2-5 TRBV5-1 TGCGCCAGCAGCCTAGCGGGGGGACAGGAGACCCAGTACTTC CASSLAGGQETQYF